The 19 T cell receptor beta chains in this list originate from one sample, sequenced in a study of OX40 agonist ivuxolimab in advanced cancers. Here immunoSEQ multiplex PCR was the method, and the copy in TCRdb shows in-frame clones only, minus some. This table has tens of thousands of clones, roughly 89% appearing once. Sequenced here: CD4+ or CD8+ T cells sorted from blood, sampled in a trial of the OX40 agonist ivuxolimab. These receptors were collected from an adult with an advanced solid tumor such as melanoma, head and neck, liver or kidney cancer.

The CDR3 DNA sequence: TGTGCCACCAGCATGTCCCGGGGGACTGCCGGGGAGCTGTTTTTT. It is translated as CATSMSRGTAGELFF. This sequence joins TRBV15 and TRBJ2-2; tentative D call: TRBD2 (6 bases). Germline CDR1 and CDR2: LNHNV and YYDKDF (reference sequence). With 4 bases removed from V and 6 bases from J, the gap between germline ends came to 15 bases. The CDR3 length is 15 residues.

This chain connects TRBV28 to TRBJ2-1, with D maybe TRBD2 (6 bases). Per germline, CDR1 MDHEN and CDR2 SYDVKM. V was shortened by 6 bases and J by 4 bases, with 7 bases between the two germline ends. This CDR3 contains 12 residues. The chain's CDR3 is CASRGGYNEQFF. The CDR3 DNA reads as TGTGCCAGCAGGGGGGGATACAATGAGCAGTTCTTC.

This chain links TRBV4-2 with TRBJ1-1; D is uncertain. In germline, CDR1 is LGHNA, CDR2 YNFKEQ. This CDR3 comprises 12 residues. Trimming stripped 2 bases from V and 4 bases from J, with 5 bases between. The CDR3 is CASSQTGTEAFF. In DNA form, the CDR3 reads TGTGCCAGCAGCCAAACGGGCACTGAAGCTTTCTTT.

CDR3 sequence (DNA): TGTGCCAGCAGTCCTAGTTCGGGATATAGCAATCAGCCCCAGCATTTT. Protein product: CASSPSSGYSNQPQHF. This rearrangement joins TRBV27 to TRBJ1-5; D remains unclear. With 5 bases removed from V and 0 bases from J, the gap between germline ends came to 14 bases. The germline CDR1 and CDR2 sequences are MNHEY and SMNVEV (reference sequence). The CDR3 has 16 residues.

V and J are TRBV9 and TRBJ1-1, with a tentative D call TRBD1 (5 bases). Trimming stripped 2 bases from V and 5 bases from J, with 10 bases between. The germline gives CDR1 SGDLS, CDR2 YYNGEE. The CDR3 contains 13 residues. In nucleotides, the CDR3 is TGTGCCAGCAGCGTTGGGGGTAGAACTGAAGCTTTCTTT. It codes for CASSVGGRTEAFF.

The V and J genes are TRBV6-5 and TRBJ1-2, with D perhaps TRBD1 (5 bases). Germline-derived CDR1 and CDR2 are MNHEY and SVGAGI. The length of the CDR3 is 14 residues. The V end was cut by 0 bases, the J end by 7 bases, with 12 bases between. The CDR3 region is CASSYSQGPFGYTF. The DNA of the CDR3 is TGTGCCAGCAGTTACTCCCAGGGCCCCTTTGGCTACACCTTC.

The chain employs TRBV29-1 and TRBJ2-1; D unclear. This CDR3 has 13 residues. CDR1 and CDR2 (germline): SQVTM, ANQGSEA. Trimming stripped 7 bases from V and 3 bases from J, with 13 bases between. In DNA form, the CDR3 reads TGCAGCGCCGATGACCCCAACTACAATGAGCAGTTCTTC. Its protein product is CSADDPNYNEQFF.

Remarks on this clone: A read error may produce the germline difference seen at one junction end. The chain has TRBV7-7 and TRBJ2-5; TRBD2 might be the D (6 bases). CDR3 size: 15 residues. Germline lookup yields CDR1 SSHAT and CDR2 FNYEAQ (reference sequence). The CDR3 nucleotides read TGTGCTAGCAGCTTAGAGGGTAGCGGTCAAGAGACCCAGTACTTC. Amino acid sequence: CASSLEGSGQETQYF.

This chain joins TRBV6-5 and TRBJ2-3; D may be TRBD1 or TRBD2 (5 bases each). CDR1 MNHEY and CDR2 SVGAGI come from the germline V gene. The CDR3 covers 15 residues. V was shortened by 2 bases and J by 2 bases, with 11 bases between the two germline ends. The CDR3 DNA sequence: TGTGCCAGCAGTTACGAGGGGAAAAACACAGATACGCAGTATTTT. Residues: CASSYEGKNTDTQYF.

V usage is TRBV23-1 and J usage is TRBJ1-5; 12 bases agree with TRBD1. TRBV23-1 carries the ORF label, with uncertain function. The CDR3 consists of 21 residues. J gave up 0 bases and V 4 bases, and 16 bases lay outside the gene matches. CDR3 sequence: CASSLGNSRDRGRDSNQPQHF. The CDR3 bases are TGCGCCAGCAGTCTGGGTAATAGTAGGGACAGGGGGCGAGATAGCAATCAGCCCCAGCATTTT.

The chain links TRBV7-9 to TRBJ2-1, with no clear D. CDR1 is SEHNR and CDR2 is FQNEAQ in the germline V gene (reference sequence). V was trimmed by 2 bases and J by 6 bases, leaving 11 bases between them. The CDR3 consists of 14 residues. The DNA of the CDR3 is TGTGCCAGCAGCTTAAGTAGGGCCGCCAATGAGCAGTTCTTC. It specifies CASSLSRAANEQFF.

The V call is TRBV9, the J call TRBJ2-1, with D maybe TRBD1 (6 bases). V was clipped by 0 bases and J by 10 bases, with 11 bases between them. In germline, CDR1 is SGDLS, CDR2 YYNGEE. The CDR3 has 13 residues. CDR3 residues: CASSVGGLGEQFF. CDR3 in DNA: TGTGCCAGCAGCGTAGGGGGGCTAGGGGAGCAGTTCTTC.

The V and J genes are TRBV7-3 and TRBJ2-3, with TRBD2 identical over 8 bases. CDR3 length equals 15 residues. CDR1 and CDR2 (germline): SGHTA, FQGTGA. The V gene end was trimmed by 2 bases and the J gene end by 3 bases; junction bases not matched to a gene: 4. The CDR3, as DNA: TGTGCCAGCAGCTTATGGCGGGAGGTAACAGATACGCAGTATTTT. This gives the protein CASSLWREVTDTQYF.

This sequence joins TRBV27 and TRBJ2-2; the match to TRBD2 covers 10 bases. Germline V gene sequence: CDR1 MNHEY, CDR2 SMNVEV (reference sequence). The CDR3 runs 14 residues. V shed 9 bases, J shed 6 bases, and the junction held 7 bases outside the gene matches. For the CDR3, the DNA is TGTGCCAGACAAGCGGGGGGGCCTTCCGGGGAGCTGTTTTTT. This codes for CARQAGGPSGELFF.

V and J are TRBV2 and TRBJ1-1, with D unclear. CDR1 is SNHLY, CDR2 FYNNEI, per germline. This CDR3 contains 11 residues. Trimming stripped 8 bases from V and 0 bases from J, with 4 bases between. In nucleotides, the CDR3 is TGTGCCAGCTCGATGAACACTGAAGCTTTCTTT. It encodes CASSMNTEAFF. Drawing the rest from reference TRBV2 and TRBJ1-1, the complete variable domain is EPEVTQTPSHQVTQMGQEVILRCVPISNHLYFYWYRQILGQKVEFLVSFYNNEISEKSEIFDDQFSVERPDGSNFTLKIRSTKLEDSAMYFCASSMNTEAFFGQGTRLTVV.

This clone was detected once. CDR3 region: CASSKCERSGEAFF. DNA of the CDR3: TGTGCCAGCAGCAAATGTGAACGGAGCGGGGAAGCTTTCTTT. The chain carries TRBV21-1 and TRBJ1-1. TRBV21-1 is annotated as a pseudogene. The CDR3 loop spans 14 amino acids.

This rearrangement joins TRBV27 to TRBJ2-3, with 8 positions matching TRBD1. The junction had 3 bases not matched to a gene; V was cut back by 6 bases and J by 1 base. The CDR3 is 14 residues long. CDR1 MNHEY and CDR2 SMNVEV come from the germline V gene (reference sequence). In DNA, the CDR3 is TGTGCCAGCAGGCAGACAGGGGGCACAGATACGCAGTATTTT. It specifies CASRQTGGTDTQYF.

This chain links TRBV4-1 with TRBJ2-2, with D hard to call. The CDR3 has 13 residues. Germline CDR1 reads MGHRA; CDR2 reads YSYEKL. Trimming stripped 4 bases from V and 2 bases from J, with 5 bases between. The CDR3 DNA reads as TGCGCCAGCAGCCCTGCCAACACCGGGGAGCTGTTTTTT. Its protein is CASSPANTGELFF.

This clone was observed a few times. The chain uses TRBV13 and TRBJ1-5, with D possibly matching TRBD1 (5 bases). Trimming shortened V by 9 bases and J by 15 bases, and 12 bases separated the two germline ends. This CDR3 comprises 9 residues. Germline V gene data show CDR1 as PRHDT and CDR2 as FYEKMQ (reference sequence). CDR3 coding DNA: TGTGCCAGTCCGGGGGGACGGCATTTT. This gives the protein CASPGGRHF. Looking up the rest from reference TRBV13 and TRBJ1-5 gives the full variable domain: AAGVIQSPRHLIKEKRETATLKCYPIPRHDTVYWYQQGPGQDPQFLISFYEKMQSDKGSIPDRFSAQQFSDYHSELNMSSLELGDSALYFCASPGGRHFGDGTRLSIL.